This TCR beta chain was retrieved from a study of cytotoxic CD8 clonotypes in ibrutinib-treated CLL. Germline V gene sequence: CDR1 LGHNA, CDR2 YSLEER. V lost 3 bases and J lost 0; bases outside the gene matches: 14. The CDR3 covers 19 residues. Deep sequencing aimed at 1 in 200,000 to 1 in 1 million T cells' resolution. Assay used: immunoSEQ multiplex PCR; TCRdb lists only in-frame clones, some missing. This sample has hundreds of thousands of clones, with 67% found just once. The material sequenced was PBMCs, taken after 36 months of ibrutinib treatment. This chain connects TRBV4-3 to TRBJ2-4; 7 positions agree with TRBD2. The TCR was taken from a human donor with chronic lymphocytic leukemia. CDR3 sequence: CASSHGLVEGALAKNIQYF. The DNA of the CDR3 is TGCGCCAGCAGCCACGGACTAGTAGAAGGGGCGCTAGCCAAAAACATTCAGTACTTC.